This entry lists 31 T cell receptor beta chains sequenced from one sample in a study of blood T cell repertoires in COVID-19 (dated by TCRdb to between 2020 and 2021). Libraries came from the immunoSEQ multiplex PCR assay. The clones in this table, taken by TCRdb from immuneACCESS, are in-frame only. Not every clone is retained; where verified, under half of the shortfall comes from an unresolved V gene, and the cause of the rest is unknown. This sample lists more than 100,000 clones; about 90% were detected once. The biggest ten clones account for 3.8% of the sample. The sample comprised peripheral blood. The receptors originated from a woman in her sixties with COVID-19, enrolled during active disease.

J is TRBJ1-1 and V is TRBV5-6; D is unclear. This CDR3 comprises 14 residues. Germline assignment: CDR1 SGHDT and CDR2 YYEEEE. The V gene lost 0 bases and the J gene lost 5 bases, with 11 bases spanning the gap. CDR3 region: CASSLGGRGTEAFF. For the CDR3, the DNA is TGTGCCAGCAGCTTGGGCGGGAGAGGAACTGAAGCTTTCTTT.

J is TRBJ1-1 and V is TRBV4-3; 8 bases fit TRBD1. Germline V CDR1 and CDR2: LGHNA, YSLEER. The junction had 4 bases not matched to a gene; V was cut back by 3 bases and J by 10 bases. The CDR3 is made up of 12 amino acids. The CDR3: CASSQVGQGAFF. The CDR3 nucleotides read TGCGCCAGCAGCCAGGTAGGACAGGGAGCTTTCTTT.

The V call is TRBV3-1 (or the pseudogene TRBV3-2), the J call TRBJ2-3, with 10 bases that match TRBD1. Germline CDR1 and CDR2: LGHDT and YNNKEL (reference sequence). This CDR3 has 16 amino acids. The junction had 9 bases not matched to a gene; V was cut back by 4 bases and J by 5 bases. The DNA of the CDR3 is TGTGCCAGCAGCCTCCGGACAGGGGGGGTGGGAGATACGCAGTATTTT. This translates into CASSLRTGGVGDTQYF.

The V and J genes are TRBV18 and TRBJ1-4; 9 positions agree with TRBD1. J was trimmed by 8 bases and V by 3 bases; bases with no gene match: 4. The CDR3 length is 14 residues. CDR1 and CDR2 from the germline V gene are KGHSH and LQKENI. The CDR3 loop reads CASSPGGQGEKLFF. CDR3 sequence (DNA): TGTGCCAGCTCACCGGGAGGACAGGGGGAAAAACTGTTTTTT.

The count of this clone is one. The chain combines TRBV3-1 (or the pseudogene TRBV3-2) with TRBJ1-6; a weak D match, TRBD1 (5 bases). Germline assignment: CDR1 LGHDT and CDR2 YNNKEL (reference sequence). The V gene lost 4 bases and the J gene lost 10 bases, with 11 bases spanning the gap. The CDR3 runs to 13 residues. CDR3 coding DNA: TGTGCCAGCAGCCCCGAACCAGGGTCACCCCTCCACTTT. It codes for CASSPEPGSPLHF.

The gene calls are TRBV9 and TRBJ1-6, with 10 bases identical to TRBD1. V gave up 4 bases and J gave up 8 bases; unmatched junction bases: 15. Germline CDR1 reads SGDLS; CDR2 reads YYNGEE. The length of the CDR3 is 18 residues. The CDR3 DNA is TGTGCCAGCAGCTCAAGGGGACAGGGGAGCTTAGGTGATTCACCCCTCCACTTT. This sequence encodes CASSSRGQGSLGDSPLHF.

V gene TRBV10-3 combines with J gene TRBJ1-5, with D maybe TRBD1 (6 bases). Trimming stripped 11 bases from V and 3 bases from J, with 17 bases between. Germline V lookup: CDR1 ENHRY, CDR2 SYGVKD. This CDR3 spans 14 amino acids. CDR3 region: CASRRGSVNQPQHF. In nucleotides, the CDR3 is TGTGCCTCCCGCAGGGGAAGTGTCAATCAGCCCCAGCATTTT.

V gene TRBV2 combines with J gene TRBJ2-3; 11 bases align to TRBD1. The CDR3 is 15 residues long. Germline V gene lookup returns CDR1 SNHLY and CDR2 FYNNEI. Trimming at V came to 4 bases and at J to 6 bases, leaving 6 bases not matched to a gene. The CDR3 is CASSVRTGGKDTQYF. The CDR3 region has the DNA TGTGCCAGCAGTGTTCGGACAGGGGGCAAGGATACGCAGTATTTT.

The chain recombines TRBV4-1 with TRBJ1-4; the D gene is possibly TRBD1 (6 bases). Trimming took 3 bases from V and 7 from J, leaving 18 bases between them. Germline lookup yields CDR1 MGHRA and CDR2 YSYEKL. The CDR3 is 16 residues long. The CDR3 sequence is CASSHLGAGEGEKLFF. DNA for the CDR3: TGCGCCAGCAGCCACCTAGGGGCAGGGGAAGGTGAAAAACTGTTTTTT.

The rearrangement links TRBV7-3 to TRBJ2-2; 10 bases map to TRBD1. V gave up 5 bases and J gave up 3 bases; unmatched junction bases: 3. Germline V CDR1 and CDR2: SGHTA, FQGTGA. The CDR3 runs to 15 residues. CDR3 nucleotides: TGTGCCAGCAGCAGACAGGGGGCGGACACCGGGGAGCTGTTTTTT. Translation gives CASSRQGADTGELFF.

The chain combines TRBV5-4 with TRBJ1-1; D is unclear. CDR1 and CDR2 from the germline V gene are SGHNT and YYREEE (reference sequence). CDR3 length: 13 amino acids. V lost 4 bases and J 3 bases, leaving 10 bases between the germline ends. The CDR3 protein is CASSGIADTEAFF. In DNA form, the CDR3 reads TGTGCCAGCAGCGGAATTGCGGACACTGAAGCTTTCTTT.

The V gene is TRBV19, the J gene TRBJ1-4; 7 bases are shared with TRBD1. Germline trimming cut 4 bases from V and 7 bases from J; bases unmatched to any gene: 6. This CDR3 comprises 14 residues. Germline values: CDR1 LNHDA, CDR2 SQIVND (reference sequence). CDR3 residues: CASSTTGFGEKLFF. CDR3 DNA: TGTGCCAGTAGTACGACAGGGTTTGGTGAAAAACTGTTTTTT.

The genes are TRBV19 and TRBJ1-5; D is perhaps TRBD1 (5 bases). Per the germline V gene, CDR1 is LNHDA and CDR2 is SQIVND (reference sequence). CDR3 length: 15 amino acids. Trimming shortened V by 6 bases and J by 3 bases, and 15 bases separated the two germline ends. The CDR3 is CASSPSQAFNQPQHF. For the CDR3, the DNA is TGTGCCAGTAGCCCGTCACAGGCCTTCAATCAGCCCCAGCATTTT.

This clone was seen only a few times. The chain links TRBV7-2 to TRBJ1-1; 11 nucleotides agree with TRBD1. The CDR3 is 13 residues long. After removal of 4 bases from V and 5 bases from J, the junction contained 0 bases not matched to a gene. Per the germline V gene, CDR1 is SGHTA and CDR2 is FQGNSA. The CDR3 DNA follows: TGTGCCAGCAGCTGGGACAGGGGGACTGAAGCTTTCTTT. Protein product: CASSWDRGTEAFF.

V usage is TRBV10-3 and J usage is TRBJ1-1; 7 bases line up with TRBD1. Germline CDR1 is ENHRY and CDR2 is SYGVKD. The junction had 2 bases not matched to a gene; V was cut back by 4 bases and J by 0 bases. The CDR3 runs to 14 residues. The CDR3 here is CAISADRMNTEAFF. Written as DNA, the CDR3 is TGTGCCATCAGTGCGGACAGGATGAACACTGAAGCTTTCTTT.

The CDR3 coding sequence is TGTGCCAGCAGCTCCAGACAGGGGGGGATGTTGGGTGAGCAGTTCTTC. Its translation is CASSSRQGGMLGEQFF. This chain uses TRBV7-2 with TRBJ2-1; 9 bases fit TRBD1. V dropped 4 bases and J dropped 9; count of bases not matched to a gene: 13. Germline V gene sequence: CDR1 SGHTA, CDR2 FQGNSA. This CDR3 is 16 amino acids long. The whole variable domain, remainder taken from reference TRBV7-2 and TRBJ2-1, is GAGVSQSPSNKVTEKGKDVELRCDPISGHTALYWYRQSLGQGLEFLIYFQGNSAPDKSGLPSDRFSAERTGGSVSTLTIQRTQQEDSAVYLCASSSRQGGMLGEQFFGPGTRLTVL.

The CDR3 DNA reads as TGTGCCAGTACTTCCGCCAGGGGTAACTATGGCTACACCTTC. Translating gives CASTSARGNYGYTF. The genes are TRBV19 and TRBJ1-2; the D gene is possibly TRBD1 (6 bases). Per the germline V gene, CDR1 is LNHDA and CDR2 is SQIVND (reference sequence). The CDR3 loop spans 14 amino acids. Between the trimmed V and J ends, which lost 7 bases and 1 base, there was a span of 13 bases.

The table lists this clone with a count of one. V and J are TRBV5-4 and TRBJ2-6; D uncertain. The germline CDR1 and CDR2 sequences are SGHNT and YYREEE (reference sequence). V lost 10 bases and J 0 bases, leaving 20 bases between the germline ends. CDR3 size: 17 residues. The CDR3 protein is CASRKAGTNSGANVLTF. CDR3 coding DNA: TGTGCCTCAAGGAAGGCAGGTACGAACTCTGGGGCCAACGTCCTGACTTTC.

The rearrangement uses TRBV7-8 and TRBJ2-7; D perhaps matches TRBD2 (6 bases). Germline CDR1 and CDR2: SGHVS and FQNEAQ. Trimming took 5 bases from V and 4 from J, leaving 18 bases between them. The CDR3 contains 15 residues. The CDR3 here is CASSVSGTQKYEQYF. CDR3 coding DNA: TGTGCCAGCAGCGTATCCGGGACTCAAAAATACGAGCAGTACTTC.

The genes are TRBV6-5 and TRBJ1-4, with D hard to call. Trimming took 2 bases from V and 8 from J, leaving 12 bases between them. This CDR3 is built from 14 residues. Germline V lookup: CDR1 MNHEY, CDR2 SVGAGI. CDR3 coding DNA: TGTGCCAGCAGTTACGCGGGCTTAGGAGAAAAACTGTTTTTT. It encodes CASSYAGLGEKLFF.

The chain is built from TRBV7-2 and TRBJ1-2; 9 bases line up with TRBD1. The CDR3 is made up of 15 amino acids. Trimming at V came to 4 bases and at J to 6 bases, leaving 9 bases not matched to a gene. Germline assignment: CDR1 SGHTA and CDR2 FQGNSA. The CDR3 here is CASSSAPGQGDGYTF. The CDR3 DNA reads as TGTGCCAGCAGCTCCGCTCCGGGACAGGGCGATGGCTACACCTTC.

The table lists this clone with many counts. This chain joins TRBV18 and TRBJ2-5; D remains unclear. Trimming shortened V by 6 bases and J by 0 bases, and 14 bases separated the two germline ends. CDR1 is KGHSH and CDR2 is LQKENI in the germline V gene. There are 15 residues in the CDR3. DNA for the CDR3: TGTGCCAGCTCGACGGAGACTCAGTACCAAGAGACCCAGTACTTC. Its translation is CASSTETQYQETQYF.

This sequence joins TRBV7-2 and TRBJ1-2, with a tentative D call TRBD1 (6 bases). Trimming pared 5 bases from V and 2 bases from J, leaving 21 bases between. Germline-derived CDR1 and CDR2 are SGHTA and FQGNSA. The CDR3 contains 17 residues. The CDR3 coding sequence is TGTGCCAGCAGCGTCGTAAGAACGGGACACGGAAACTATGGCTACACCTTC. This gives the protein CASSVVRTGHGNYGYTF.

CDR3 in amino acids: CASSVRGQGTNTEAFF. DNA of the CDR3: TGTGCCAGCAGCGTCAGAGGACAGGGAACAAACACTGAAGCTTTCTTT. The rearrangement links TRBV9 to TRBJ1-1, with 8 nucleotides matching TRBD1. Trimming took 2 bases from V and 2 from J; bases not matched to a gene: 8. The CDR3 is made up of 16 amino acids. Germline-derived CDR1 and CDR2 are SGDLS and YYNGEE.

The chain is built from TRBV12-2 and TRBJ2-1; the D call in the table, TRBD1, was not verified against the DNA. TRBV12-2 has pseudogene status. The CDR3 consists of 19 residues. CDR3 nucleotide sequence: TGTGCAAGTCGTCCCCCCGCAAACCTGAGGGACAGGAGGTGGAATGAGCAGTTCTTC. Translating it yields CASRPPANLRDRRWNEQFF.

The genes are TRBV6-5 and TRBJ1-1, with D perhaps matching TRBD1 (6 bases). Germline CDR1 MNHEY, CDR2 SVGAGI. V shed 7 bases and J shed 10 bases, with 19 bases lying between them. The CDR3 has 13 amino acids. The CDR3 loop reads CASTARQGSGAFF. CDR3 DNA sequence: TGTGCCAGCACGGCAAGGCAGGGGAGTGGAGCTTTCTTT.

The chain employs TRBV27 and TRBJ2-7; TRBD1 aligns across 11 bases. J gave up 5 bases and V 2 bases, and 2 bases lay outside the gene matches. CDR3 length: 14 amino acids. Germline V lookup: CDR1 MNHEY, CDR2 SMNVEV (reference sequence). The CDR3 protein is CASSLTDRGHEQYF. The DNA for the CDR3 is TGTGCCAGCAGTTTAACGGACAGGGGGCACGAGCAGTACTTC.

The CDR3 nucleotides are TGTGCCAGCAGTGGGGGACAAACCAATCAGCCCCAGCATTTT. Encoded protein: CASSGGQTNQPQHF. This rearrangement joins TRBV25-1 to TRBJ1-5; perhaps TRBD1 as D (6 bases). Trimming stripped 4 bases from V and 3 bases from J, with 10 bases between. Germline CDR1 reads MGHDK; CDR2 reads SYGVNS. CDR3 length: 14 amino acids.

The J gene is TRBJ2-7, the V gene TRBV7-8; 9 positions match TRBD1. The CDR3 is 16 amino acids. With 2 bases clipped from V and 4 bases from J, the junction kept 9 bases outside the gene matches. Germline CDR1 reads SGHVS; CDR2 reads FQNEAQ. DNA for the CDR3: TGTGCCAGCAGCTTAAACTCCGGACAGGGGAATTACGAGCAGTACTTC. This sequence encodes CASSLNSGQGNYEQYF.

J is TRBJ2-4 and V is TRBV7-9, with D perhaps matching TRBD2 (5 bases). Germline V gene lookup returns CDR1 SEHNR and CDR2 FQNEAQ (reference sequence). This CDR3 contains 14 residues. V dropped 4 bases and J dropped 0 bases, with 7 bases sitting between them. The CDR3 nucleotides are TGTGCCAGCAGCTACGGACTAGCCAAAAACATTCAGTACTTC. Its protein product is CASSYGLAKNIQYF.

The chain recombines TRBV18 with TRBJ2-7, with D possibly TRBD1 on 5 matching bases. The germline CDR1 and CDR2 sequences are KGHSH and LQKENI. Deletions cut 3 bases from V and 2 bases from J, with 20 bases between. This CDR3 contains 17 residues. CDR3 sequence (DNA): TGTGCCAGCTCACCCCTAGACCGACAGCCTTATACCTACGAGCAGTACTTC. It specifies CASSPLDRQPYTYEQYF.